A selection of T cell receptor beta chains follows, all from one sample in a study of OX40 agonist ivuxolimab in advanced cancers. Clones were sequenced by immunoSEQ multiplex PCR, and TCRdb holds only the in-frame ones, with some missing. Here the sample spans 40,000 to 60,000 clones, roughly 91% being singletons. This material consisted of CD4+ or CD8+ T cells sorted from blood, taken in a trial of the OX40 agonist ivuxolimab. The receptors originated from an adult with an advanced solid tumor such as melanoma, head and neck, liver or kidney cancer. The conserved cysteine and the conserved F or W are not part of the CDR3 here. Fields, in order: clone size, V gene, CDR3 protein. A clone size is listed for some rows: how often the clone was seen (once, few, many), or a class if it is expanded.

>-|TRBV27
ASSLRGGGNYGYT
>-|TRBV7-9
ASSLGLGKNTEAF
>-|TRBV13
ASSPGTGESYEQY
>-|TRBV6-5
ASSYRGGTEAF
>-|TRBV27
ASSSTGNTEAF
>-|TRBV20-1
SARIFYGYT
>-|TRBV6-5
ASSYSVTRPADTQY
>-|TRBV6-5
ASSLVAGGPGETQY
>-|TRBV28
ASRNPGGAKNIQY
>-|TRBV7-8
ASSFSNQPQH
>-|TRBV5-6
ASSLQDRASTDTQY
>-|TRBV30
AWSQQIGYT
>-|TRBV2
ASHVTDTGDNEQF
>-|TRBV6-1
ASSEGGQNIYEQY
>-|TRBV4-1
ASSYHRDGDTDTQY
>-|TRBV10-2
ASSEPGTENIQY
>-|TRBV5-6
ASSLDSLGSPLH
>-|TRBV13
ASSLGQGTNYGYT
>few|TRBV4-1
ASSQGRTVKPDEQF
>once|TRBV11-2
ASSLVPQGVKNTEAF
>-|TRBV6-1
ASSGGTGQGPYEQY
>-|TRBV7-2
ASNREEEGGELF
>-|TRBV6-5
ASSFTRAETQY
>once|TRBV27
ASAAGFNEQY
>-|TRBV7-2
ASSGRGNQPQH
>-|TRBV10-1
ASSEAGQGATYEQY
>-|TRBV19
ASSVKAGDRQETQY
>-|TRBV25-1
ASSIGIESPLH
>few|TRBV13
ASSLRTAQGQY
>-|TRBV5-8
AGGQGANTEAF
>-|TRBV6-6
ASSQILDGYYGYT
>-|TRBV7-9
ASSVPSVQRTDTQY
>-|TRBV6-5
ASSYAVRGTEAF
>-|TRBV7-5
ARSLRTPYEQF
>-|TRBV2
ASRTGTAFGTGELF
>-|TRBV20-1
TSSTEAF
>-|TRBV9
ASSVKGDSDTQY
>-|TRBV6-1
ASRDRAGTEAF
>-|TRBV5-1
ASSEPGQGGYEQY
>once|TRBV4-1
ASSQEPTAQEGYT
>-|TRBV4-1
ASSPTAYNEQF
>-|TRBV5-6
ASSVRTRETQY
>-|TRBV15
ATSTGLAGVTDTQY
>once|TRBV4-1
ASSQVQGVITEAF
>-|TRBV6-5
ASSLRDGLGNQPQH
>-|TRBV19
ASSPSESYEQY
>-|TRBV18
ASSAPGAGGFQPQH
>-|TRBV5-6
ASSPDPLGTQY
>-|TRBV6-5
ASTDRGGNQPQH
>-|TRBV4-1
ASSQGEDWGMSEKLF
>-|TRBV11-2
ASSLDRNTEAF
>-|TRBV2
ASSEGMGGPLGEQY
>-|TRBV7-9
ASSLPTGQERYGYT